The rows below give T cell receptor beta chains drawn from one sample of a study of CXCR3-negative and CXCR3-positive naive CD8 T cells. Using the 5' RACE reads, TCRdb records one entry per CDR3 protein without DNA. Listed are about 90,000 distinct CDR3 sequences; approximately 0.99% falls within the top ten. The sample consisted of naive CXCR3- CD8+ T cells from blood. The receptors derive from a human donor in good health. Some clones in this sample may be carry-over from other donors' samples. Each CDR3 is given with its conserved first and last residue. Each record gives: V gene, J gene, CDR3 protein.

v_call: TRBV6-6
j_call: TRBJ2-7
cdr3_aa: CASGGSYEQYF

v_call: TRBV6-2/TRBV6-3
j_call: TRBJ2-3
cdr3_aa: CASSTGLAGVGDTQYF

v_call: TRBV27
j_call: TRBJ1-5
cdr3_aa: CASSFRGNQPQHF

v_call: TRBV5-1
j_call: TRBJ2-7
cdr3_aa: CASSLWTSGYEQYF

v_call: TRBV25-1
j_call: TRBJ2-5
cdr3_aa: CASSDGQIQETQYF

v_call: TRBV28
j_call: TRBJ2-5
cdr3_aa: CASMEAVQETQYF

v_call: TRBV7-9
j_call: TRBJ2-1
cdr3_aa: CASSAPLLEQFF

v_call: TRBV29-1
j_call: TRBJ2-7
cdr3_aa: CSAYRGDYEQYF

v_call: TRBV28
j_call: TRBJ2-5
cdr3_aa: CASSFEVAETQYF

v_call: TRBV29-1
j_call: TRBJ1-2
cdr3_aa: CSVEMVGTESYGYTF

v_call: TRBV29-1
j_call: TRBJ2-7
cdr3_aa: CSVESSSGALSYEQYF

v_call: TRBV7-2
j_call: TRBJ2-1
cdr3_aa: CASSFEVSYNEQFF

v_call: TRBV4-1
j_call: TRBJ2-7
cdr3_aa: CASSQVPGDYGYF

v_call: TRBV19
j_call: TRBJ1-1
cdr3_aa: CASSIALRDSTEAFF

v_call: TRBV6-5
j_call: TRBJ1-4
cdr3_aa: CASSYYRGQHEKLFF

v_call: TRBV4-2
j_call: TRBJ1-1
cdr3_aa: CASSQFSRDTEAFF

v_call: TRBV7-6
j_call: TRBJ1-1
cdr3_aa: CASSLNPQWGEAFF

v_call: TRBV19
j_call: TRBJ2-1
cdr3_aa: CASSILATDEPFF

v_call: TRBV7-9
j_call: TRBJ2-5
cdr3_aa: CASSPEYQETQYF

v_call: TRBV28
j_call: TRBJ2-7
cdr3_aa: CASSSDLVGYEQYF

v_call: TRBV29-1
j_call: TRBJ2-7
cdr3_aa: CSVLWGEGAGDEQYF

v_call: TRBV6-4
j_call: TRBJ2-1
cdr3_aa: CASSDGSGGLFNEQFF

v_call: TRBV4-3
j_call: TRBJ2-1
cdr3_aa: CASSQGILAGYEQFF

v_call: TRBV7-9
j_call: TRBJ2-3
cdr3_aa: CASSPPDRGRTDTQYF

v_call: TRBV5-6
j_call: TRBJ2-1
cdr3_aa: CASSLAGSSNEQFF

v_call: TRBV19
j_call: TRBJ2-1
cdr3_aa: CASSIGPTQFF

v_call: TRBV12-3/TRBV12-4
j_call: TRBJ2-7
cdr3_aa: CASSSGGLYEQYF

v_call: TRBV25-1
j_call: TRBJ2-7
cdr3_aa: CASRGSATYEQYF

v_call: TRBV5-1
j_call: TRBJ2-2
cdr3_aa: CASSSSDRTITGELFF

v_call: TRBV5-6
j_call: TRBJ2-7
cdr3_aa: CASSLGEHSCEQYF

v_call: TRBV7-7
j_call: TRBJ2-5
cdr3_aa: CASSLASQGTQYF

v_call: TRBV29-1
j_call: TRBJ2-4
cdr3_aa: CSVGDLGRNIQYF

v_call: TRBV19
j_call: TRBJ1-1
cdr3_aa: CASSPGTEAFF

v_call: TRBV23-1
j_call: TRBJ1-4
cdr3_aa: CASGHDREKLFF